These 26 T cell receptor beta chains were sequenced from one sample in a study of blood T cell repertoires in COVID-19. Repertoires were generated with immunoSEQ multiplex PCR, while TCRdb's copy carries only in-frame clones and drops some. The sample comprises a few hundred thousand clones, 75% to 90% of which are singletons, and 2% to 3% rests with the top ten. Source material: PBMCs or T cells enriched from blood (not recorded which). All receptors come from a woman in her late teens or twenties who had recovered from COVID-19.

This clone has only a few counts. The rearrangement uses TRBV11-2 and TRBJ2-7, with D tentatively TRBD2 (6 bases). Germline-derived CDR1 and CDR2 are SGHAT and FQNNGV. Trimming cost V 1 base and J 4 bases, with 14 bases left between them. This CDR3 has 15 amino acids. CDR3 protein: CASSLALGGGYEQYF. The DNA for the CDR3 is TGTGCCAGCAGCTTAGCTCTGGGGGGTGGGTACGAGCAGTACTTC.

The V gene is TRBV29-1, the J gene TRBJ2-7; tentative D call: TRBD2 (6 bases). CDR3 size: 12 residues. From germline, CDR1 is SQVTM and CDR2 ANQGSEA. The V end was cut by 6 bases, the J end by 3 bases, with 12 bases between. CDR3 region: CSVRDQNYEQYF. The CDR3 bases are TGCAGCGTGCGGGACCAGAACTACGAGCAGTACTTC.

The chain combines TRBV10-1 with TRBJ2-7, with TRBD2 as a possible D gene (8 bases). The germline V and J ends were trimmed by 6 bases and 7 bases, with 19 bases remaining between them. Looked up from germline, CDR1 is WNHNN and CDR2 is SYGVQD (reference sequence). The CDR3 is 14 residues long. The CDR3 DNA is TGCGCCAGCAGCCCGACGGGACAGCGGGGGGAGCAGTACTTC. Amino acids: CASSPTGQRGEQYF.

This chain uses TRBV7-9 with TRBJ1-6, with D possibly TRBD1 on 6 matching bases. Trimming removed 4 bases at V and 5 bases at J, with 12 bases between. This CDR3 contains 15 residues. Germline values: CDR1 SEHNR, CDR2 FQNEAQ (reference sequence). Here the CDR3 reads CASSSQGRHNSPLHF. DNA of the CDR3: TGTGCCAGCAGCTCACAGGGTAGACATAATTCACCCCTCCACTTT.

J is TRBJ1-2 and V is TRBV24-1; D remains unclear. V lost 1 base to trimming and J lost 8 bases, with 7 bases between them. Germline V CDR1 and CDR2: KGHDR, SFDVKD. The CDR3 runs to 12 residues. The CDR3 region has the DNA TGTGCCACCAGTGATTTTTCAGAAGGCTACACCTTC. This translates into CATSDFSEGYTF.

This clone appeared once. J is TRBJ1-2 and V is TRBV6-5; 12 bases fit TRBD1. This CDR3 spans 13 amino acids. V lost 6 bases and J lost 8; bases outside the gene matches: 4. In germline, CDR1 is MNHEY, CDR2 SVGAGI. The CDR3 loop reads CASRGTGGRGYTF. CDR3 nucleotide sequence: TGTGCCAGCAGGGGGACAGGGGGCAGGGGCTACACCTTC.

The rearrangement links TRBV19 to TRBJ2-2; 12 bases agree with TRBD2. There are 16 residues in the CDR3. The V segment lost 6 bases and the J segment 5 bases; nucleotides outside the gene matches: 7. Germline CDR1 is LNHDA and CDR2 is SQIVND (reference sequence). The DNA for the CDR3 is TGTGCCAGTAGCTCGACTAGCGGGGGAGAAACCGGGGAGCTGTTTTTT. This codes for CASSSTSGGETGELFF.

Here the CDR3 DNA reads TGTGCCACCAGCCGAGGGGGGCAGGGCAGCGGCGAGCAGTACTTC. This sequence encodes CATSRGGQGSGEQYF. This chain joins TRBV15 and TRBJ2-7; the D call may be TRBD1 or TRBD2 (6 bases each). The germline V and J ends were trimmed by 5 bases and 6 bases, with 20 bases remaining between them. The CDR3 has 15 residues. CDR1 is LNHNV and CDR2 is YYDKDF in the germline V gene (reference sequence).

CDR3 in amino acids: CSVCEDLSTDTQYF. In nucleotides, the CDR3 is TGCAGCGTTTGTGAGGATCTCAGCACAGATACGCAGTATTTT. The chain joins TRBV29-1 to TRBJ2-3; no definite D call. Trimming left V 5 bases short and J 0 bases short, with 12 bases between. Per the germline V gene, CDR1 is SQVTM and CDR2 is ANQGSEA. The CDR3 consists of 14 residues.

The chain combines TRBV28 with TRBJ2-1, with D perhaps TRBD2 (5 bases). The CDR3 loop spans 13 amino acids. Germline assignment: CDR1 MDHEN and CDR2 SYDVKM. Between the trimmed V and J ends, which lost 7 bases and 4 bases, there was a span of 11 bases. The CDR3 region has the DNA TGTGCCAGCACCTTGGACTCGTACAATGAGCAGTTCTTC. Translating gives CASTLDSYNEQFF.

The rearrangement joins TRBV4-2 to TRBJ2-1, with D possibly matching TRBD1 (6 bases). From germline, CDR1 is LGHNA and CDR2 YNFKEQ. V dropped 1 base and J dropped 4 bases, with 26 bases sitting between them. There are 20 residues in the CDR3. The CDR3 region has the DNA TGTGCCAGCAGCCAAGTATGGGGTGTCCGAGACAGGCCCTCTTACAATGAGCAGTTCTTC. Amino acid sequence: CASSQVWGVRDRPSYNEQFF.

This clone was detected only once. The V gene is TRBV10-3, the J gene TRBJ2-7, with D perhaps matching TRBD2 (6 bases). V gave up 11 bases and J gave up 3 bases, with 17 bases separating them. Germline loops: CDR1 ENHRY, CDR2 SYGVKD. The CDR3 sequence is 13 residues long. This CDR3 is CASGGGDLYEQYF. The CDR3 region has the DNA TGTGCCTCTGGAGGAGGGGACCTCTACGAGCAGTACTTC.

This chain connects TRBV5-6 to TRBJ2-6, with 7 positions matching TRBD1. This CDR3 is built from 15 residues. V shed 9 bases and J 0 bases; nucleotides not matched to a gene: 6. Germline V gives CDR1 SGHDT, CDR2 YYEEEE. The CDR3 sequence is CATGRGISGANVLTF. In DNA form, the CDR3 reads TGTGCCACCGGCAGGGGGATCTCTGGGGCCAACGTCCTGACTTTC.

The rearrangement joins TRBV4-2 to TRBJ1-2; the match to TRBD1 covers 7 bases. CDR1 is LGHNA and CDR2 is YNFKEQ in the germline V gene. CDR3 size: 17 residues. The J segment lost 0 bases and the V segment lost 1 base, leaving 8 bases of the junction unmatched. The CDR3 loop is CASSQGATGMANYGYTF. The CDR3 bases are TGTGCCAGCAGCCAAGGGGCGACAGGGATGGCTAACTATGGCTACACCTTC.

The V gene is TRBV5-1, the J gene TRBJ2-7, with D perhaps matching TRBD1 (5 bases). V lost 0 bases to trimming and J lost 4 bases, with 11 bases between them. CDR3 length equals 14 residues. Germline CDR1 is SGHRS and CDR2 is YFSETQ. CDR3 in DNA: TGCGCCAGCAGCTTGGCCACAGGTCTTTACGAGCAGTACTTC. It specifies CASSLATGLYEQYF. Full variable domain (rest looked up from reference TRBV5-1 and TRBJ2-7): KAGVTQTPRYLIKTRGQQVTLSCSPISGHRSVSWYQQTPGQGLQFLFEYFSETQRNKGNFPGRFSGRQFSNSRSEMNVSTLELGDSALYLCASSLATGLYEQYFGPGTRLTVT.

J is TRBJ2-5 and V is TRBV5-5, with TRBD2 identical over 10 bases. V lost 1 base, J lost 5 bases, and 8 bases stayed unmatched. Germline-derived CDR1 and CDR2 are SGHKS and YYEKEE (reference sequence). The CDR3 runs to 16 residues. The CDR3 loop reads CASSLKELAGKETQYF. The CDR3 coding sequence is TGTGCCAGCAGCTTGAAGGAACTAGCGGGGAAGGAGACCCAGTACTTC.

The chain couples TRBV27 to TRBJ1-6; 7 nucleotides agree with TRBD1. The CDR3 totals 15 residues. In germline, CDR1 is MNHEY, CDR2 SMNVEV (reference sequence). Trimming took 5 bases from V and 9 from J; bases not matched to a gene: 10. CDR3 protein: CASSLRQGFGSPLHF. For the CDR3, the DNA is TGTGCCAGCAGTCTAAGACAGGGATTCGGTTCACCCCTCCACTTT.

The CDR3 here is CASRLDWRGYNEQFF. The DNA of the CDR3 is TGCGCCAGCAGACTGGACTGGCGGGGTTACAATGAGCAGTTCTTC. V and J are TRBV5-1 and TRBJ2-1, with D tentatively TRBD2 (6 bases). Trimming removed 5 bases at V and 4 bases at J, with 16 bases between. CDR3 length equals 15 residues. Per germline, CDR1 SGHRS and CDR2 YFSETQ.

This chain uses TRBV6-5 with TRBJ2-5; 8 nucleotides line up with TRBD1. V gave up 6 bases and J gave up 3 bases; unmatched junction bases: 0. Germline values: CDR1 MNHEY, CDR2 SVGAGI. The CDR3 sequence is 12 residues long. Here the CDR3 DNA reads TGTGCCAGCAGGACAGGGGAAGAGACCCAGTACTTC. It specifies CASRTGEETQYF.

The chain carries TRBV2 and TRBJ2-7; the D is unclear. The germline V gene has CDR1 SNHLY and CDR2 FYNNEI. The CDR3 spans 16 residues. V shed 8 bases and J shed 0 bases, with 20 bases lying between them. CDR3 in amino acids: CASVPERGVYSYEQYF. CDR3 DNA: TGTGCCAGCGTCCCAGAGCGTGGCGTTTACTCCTACGAGCAGTACTTC. The full variable domain, completed using reference TRBV2 and TRBJ2-7, is EPEVTQTPSHQVTQMGQEVILRCVPISNHLYFYWYRQILGQKVEFLVSFYNNEISEKSEIFDDQFSVERPDGSNFTLKIRSTKLEDSAMYFCASVPERGVYSYEQYFGPGTRLTVT.

The rearrangement joins TRBV18 to TRBJ2-7; TRBD2 aligns across 7 bases. This CDR3 is 15 amino acids long. V was clipped by 0 bases and J by 8 bases; unmatched bases: 10. CDR1 is KGHSH and CDR2 is LQKENI in the germline V gene. This CDR3 reads CASSPPNRGGTKQYF. DNA for the CDR3: TGTGCCAGCTCACCACCGAACCGCGGGGGAACCAAGCAGTACTTC.

V and J are TRBV3-1 (or the pseudogene TRBV3-2) and TRBJ2-7, with 10 nucleotides matching TRBD2. The CDR3 is 15 amino acids. The germline V gene has CDR1 LGHDT and CDR2 YNNKEL (reference sequence). V shed 0 bases and J 6 bases; nucleotides not matched to a gene: 5. CDR3 residues: CASSQEGLAEPEQYF. CDR3 bases: TGTGCCAGCAGCCAAGAAGGACTAGCGGAACCCGAGCAGTACTTC.

V and J are TRBV28 and TRBJ2-3; 7 bases match TRBD1. The V gene's germline CDR1 is MDHEN and CDR2 SYDVKM. V lost 7 bases and J lost 4; bases outside the gene matches: 14. CDR3 size: 16 residues. The CDR3: CASTRPTGTGADTQYF. The CDR3 DNA reads TGTGCCAGCACAAGACCGACAGGGACCGGGGCAGATACGCAGTATTTT.

The rearrangement links TRBV28 to TRBJ2-7; D not resolved. Germline loops: CDR1 MDHEN, CDR2 SYDVKM. V gave up 2 bases and J gave up 4 bases, with 9 bases separating them. This CDR3 comprises 13 residues. CDR3 loop: CASSLVGMYEQYF. CDR3 nucleotides: TGTGCCAGCAGTTTAGTTGGCATGTACGAGCAGTACTTC.

V usage is TRBV5-8 and J usage is TRBJ1-2, with D hard to call. Germline loops: CDR1 SGHTS, CDR2 YDEGEE. CDR3 length: 14 amino acids. Trimming left V 6 bases short and J 2 bases short, with 14 bases between. DNA of the CDR3: TGTGCCAGCACTCGGCGGGGTAGGAACTATGGCTACACCTTC. Amino acids: CASTRRGRNYGYTF.

The chain joins TRBV5-1 to TRBJ2-7, with D maybe TRBD1 (5 bases). The V and J ends lost 3 bases and 0 bases respectively, with 19 bases between them. CDR3 length: 17 residues. Germline CDR1 SGHRS, CDR2 YFSETQ. CDR3 DNA sequence: TGCGCCAGCAGCTCATTTTCAACAGGACGTCCCTCCTACGAGCAGTACTTC. Translating it yields CASSSFSTGRPSYEQYF.